This is a list of T cell receptor beta chains from one sample in a study of radiation and T cells in renal cell carcinoma. Clones were read by immunoSEQ multiplex PCR, and TCRdb kept only the in-frame ones, dropping some. Among fewer than 150,000 clones listed, roughly 91% were seen once. Here the sequenced sample was blood, taken from a patient whose treatment included radiotherapy and nephrectomy. These TCRs come from a woman in her 70s with renal cell carcinoma. Each CDR3 is given with its conserved first and last residue. A D gene is named only where the DNA matches it firmly. Only some rows state a clone size, as once, few, many or a class for expanded clones.

size,V,J,D,CDR3,DNA
.,TRBV6-5,TRBJ2-2,.,CASSYRNLGELFF,TGTGCCAGCAGTTACAGGAATCTCGGGGAGCTGTTTTTT
.,TRBV18,TRBJ2-3,TRBD2,CASSPNLLASGGADTQYF,TGTGCCAGCTCACCAAACCTCCTGGCTAGCGGGGGGGCAGATACGCAGTATTTT
.,TRBV27,TRBJ2-3,.,CASSLIAGGKGTDTQYF,TGTGCCAGCAGCCTTATTGCTGGGGGCAAAGGGACAGATACGCAGTATTTT
.,TRBV7-9,TRBJ1-3,.,CASTWGQNRNTIYF,TGTGCCAGCACCTGGGGGCAGAACCGAAACACCATATATTTT
.,TRBV6-5,TRBJ2-7,.,CASSSEQYF,TGTGCCAGCAGTTCCGAGCAGTACTTC
once,TRBV30,TRBJ2-2,.,CAWSVQIGELFF,TGTGCCTGGAGTGTACAGATCGGGGAGCTGTTTTTT
.,TRBV30,TRBJ2-7,.,CAWSVRREQYF,TGTGCCTGGAGTGTACGTCGGGAGCAGTACTTC
.,TRBV28,TRBJ2-2,.,CASRSGGSTGELFF,TGTGCCAGCAGGTCAGGGGGGAGCACCGGGGAGCTGTTTTTT
.,TRBV6-5,TRBJ1-4,.,CASSPDRTTNEKLFF,TGTGCCAGCAGCCCAGACAGGACTACTAATGAAAAACTGTTTTTT
once,TRBV7-8,TRBJ2-1,TRBD2,CASSLARLAGGPGSYNEQFF,TGTGCCAGCAGCTTAGCGCGGCTAGCGGGGGGGCCTGGCTCCTACAATGAGCAGTTCTTC
.,TRBV14,TRBJ1-2,.,CASSRAPSGGYTF,TGTGCCAGCAGCCGCGCACCCAGTGGCGGCTACACCTTC
.,TRBV28,TRBJ1-2,.,CASSFSTGDVGYGYTF,TGTGCCAGCAGCTTTTCTACTGGGGACGTCGGCTATGGCTACACCTTC
.,TRBV4-3,TRBJ2-1,TRBD2,CASSRRLAGGLEQFF,TGCGCCAGCAGCCGTAGACTAGCGGGGGGGCTAGAGCAGTTCTTC
once,TRBV18,TRBJ2-7,.,CASSLQQGRSSYEQYF,TGTGCCAGCTCACTTCAACAGGGCAGGAGCTCCTACGAGCAGTACTTC
.,TRBV11-2,TRBJ2-2,TRBD1,CASSLGLQGVGELFF,TGTGCCAGCAGCTTAGGATTACAGGGGGTCGGGGAGCTGTTTTTT
few,TRBV28,TRBJ2-7,.,CASSPGGVYVSYEQYF,TGTGCCAGCAGCCCTGGAGGGGTGTATGTGTCCTACGAGCAGTACTTC
.,TRBV2,TRBJ2-3,.,CASRAGGSTDTQYF,TGTGCCAGCAGGGCCGGGGGCAGCACAGATACGCAGTATTTT
.,TRBV28,TRBJ1-6,.,CASRSRGPNSPLHF,TGTGCCAGCAGGTCACGGGGGCCTAATTCACCCCTCCACTTT
once,TRBV27,TRBJ2-2,TRBD2,CASIQSGVGAGELFF,TGTGCCAGCATTCAAAGCGGGGTAGGGGCCGGGGAGCTGTTTTTT
.,TRBV7-3,TRBJ2-7,.,CASSPRSRSYEQYF,TGTGCCAGCAGCCCTCGGTCCAGGTCCTACGAGCAGTACTTC
.,TRBV6-1,TRBJ1-2,.,CASSDPQGTGDYGYTF,TGTGCCAGCAGTGATCCCCAGGGTACCGGAGACTATGGCTACACCTTC
.,TRBV4-1,TRBJ1-2,.,CASSQENSLYGYTF,TGCGCCAGCAGCCAAGAGAACAGTCTCTATGGCTACACCTTC
.,TRBV6-6,TRBJ2-5,.,CASSYSVLAKETQYF,TGTGCCAGCAGTTACTCGGTGCTAGCGAAAGAGACCCAGTACTTC
once,TRBV9,TRBJ1-3,.,CASSVAGTQSFRGNTIYF,TGTGCCAGCAGCGTAGCCGGGACACAAAGTTTTCGTGGAAACACCATATATTTT
once,TRBV7-2,TRBJ1-6,.,CASSLASDSSYNSPLHF,TGTGCCAGCAGCTTAGCGTCTGACAGCTCCTATAATTCACCCCTCCACTTT
.,TRBV9,TRBJ2-7,.,CASSAGREQYF,TGTGCCAGCAGCGCGGGGAGAGAGCAGTACTTC
few,TRBV20-1,TRBJ1-2,.,CSGDNGYTF,TGCAGTGGGGACAATGGCTACACCTTC
.,TRBV2,TRBJ2-1,TRBD2,CASRTSGYNEQFF,TGTGCCAGCAGGACTAGCGGATACAATGAGCAGTTCTTC
.,TRBV6-1,TRBJ2-1,TRBD1,CASSTGTGGNEQFF,TGTGCCAGCAGCACCGGGACAGGGGGCAATGAGCAGTTCTTC
.,TRBV5-1,TRBJ2-5,.,CASSLMGAQETQYF,TGCGCCAGCAGCTTGATGGGGGCCCAAGAGACCCAGTACTTC
once,TRBV19,TRBJ1-6,TRBD1,CASTTLGTGNSPLHF,TGTGCCAGTACCACACTCGGGACAGGGAATTCACCCCTCCACTTT
.,TRBV9,TRBJ2-7,.,CASSVGLLGYEQYF,TGTGCCAGCAGCGTCGGACTATTAGGCTACGAGCAGTACTTC
few,TRBV18,TRBJ1-1,.,CASTQGNTEAFF,TGTGCCAGCACACAGGGCAACACTGAAGCTTTCTTT
once,TRBV19,TRBJ2-3,TRBD2,CASSTTGLAGGLTDTQYF,TGTGCCAGTAGTACAACCGGACTAGCGGGGGGCCTCACAGATACGCAGTATTTT
.,TRBV7-3,TRBJ1-6,.,CASSLRRGGGSPLHF,TGTGCCAGCAGCTTAAGAAGGGGAGGTGGGTCACCCCTCCACTTT
.,TRBV5-1,TRBJ2-2,.,CASSLDAGSATGELFF,TGCGCCAGCAGCTTGGATGCAGGGAGCGCAACCGGGGAGCTGTTTTTT
.,TRBV29-1,TRBJ2-1,.,CSVESGPNEQFF,TGCAGCGTTGAATCAGGCCCCAATGAGCAGTTCTTC
.,TRBV5-1,TRBJ1-2,TRBD1,CASSLSRGRENYGYTF,TGCGCCAGCAGCTTATCCAGGGGGCGGGAGAACTATGGCTACACCTTC
once,TRBV6-5,TRBJ1-6,TRBD1,CASQGRQGDSPLHF,TGTGCCAGTCAGGGGAGACAGGGGGATTCACCCCTCCACTTT
once,TRBV4-3,TRBJ1-5,.,CASSQDGGLSQPQHF,TGCGCCAGCAGCCAAGATGGGGGGTTAAGTCAGCCCCAGCATTTT
few,TRBV6-1,TRBJ1-6,.,CASSESAGGSSYNSPLHF,TGTGCCAGCAGTGAATCTGCAGGAGGGAGCTCCTATAATTCACCCCTCCACTTT
.,TRBV28,TRBJ1-1,.,CASSLLGKVSNTEAFF,TGTGCCAGCAGTTTATTAGGAAAGGTCTCGAACACTGAAGCTTTCTTT
few,TRBV19,TRBJ1-1,.,CASSTSIQGSTEAFF,TGTGCCAGTAGTACCTCCATACAGGGTTCGACTGAAGCTTTCTTT
.,TRBV7-2,TRBJ1-1,TRBD1,CASSSGDRLNTEAFF,TGTGCCAGCAGCTCCGGGGACAGGTTGAACACTGAAGCTTTCTTT
.,TRBV19,TRBJ1-3,.,CASIGNRLTGNTIYF,TGTGCCAGTATCGGTAACCGATTGACCGGAAACACCATATATTTT
.,TRBV11-2,TRBJ1-3,.,CASSLWLDTIYF,TGTGCCAGCAGCCTGTGGCTGGACACCATATATTTT
few,TRBV28,TRBJ2-2,.,CASSSLGTGELFF,TGTGCCAGCAGTTCACTTGGTACCGGGGAGCTGTTTTTT
.,TRBV5-4,TRBJ2-4,.,CASSLERNIQYF,TGTGCCAGCAGCTTGGAGAGGAACATTCAGTACTTC
.,TRBV11-3,TRBJ2-1,TRBD2,CASSLDLAGGRNEQFF,TGTGCCAGCAGCTTAGACCTAGCGGGGGGGCGTAATGAGCAGTTCTTC
.,TRBV28,TRBJ2-3,TRBD2,CASSPFGRGTTDTQYF,TGTGCCAGCAGCCCCTTTGGGCGGGGGACCACAGATACGCAGTATTTT
.,TRBV5-1,TRBJ2-1,.,CASSLAGGSSYNEQFF,TGCGCCAGCAGCTTGGCGGGCGGAAGCTCCTACAATGAGCAGTTCTTC
.,TRBV7-2,TRBJ2-7,TRBD1,CASSLKGAKEQYF,TGTGCCAGCAGCTTAAAGGGGGCGAAAGAGCAGTACTTC
.,TRBV6-1,TRBJ2-7,.,CASRRDTSYEQYF,TGTGCCAGCAGAAGGGACACTTCCTACGAGCAGTACTTC
.,TRBV6-5,TRBJ1-4,.,CASSYRGQINEKLFF,TGTGCCAGCAGTTACCGTGGACAGATCAATGAAAAACTGTTTTTT
.,TRBV6-5,TRBJ2-7,TRBD1,CASSYDRVGTYEQYF,TGTGCCAGCAGTTACGACAGGGTAGGAACCTACGAGCAGTACTTC
.,TRBV5-4,TRBJ2-5,.,CASSLDQRSQETQYF,TGTGCCAGCAGCTTGGACCAGCGCTCCCAAGAGACCCAGTACTTC
.,TRBV6-1,TRBJ1-1,TRBD1,CASSVRGEGTEAFF,TGTGCCAGCAGTGTCAGGGGGGAGGGCACTGAAGCTTTCTTT
.,TRBV27,TRBJ2-5,.,CASSWSGNQETQYF,TGTGCCAGCAGTTGGTCCGGGAACCAAGAGACCCAGTACTTC
.,TRBV4-2,TRBJ2-2,.,CASSQDRPGELFF,TGTGCCAGCAGCCAAGATCGTCCCGGGGAGCTGTTTTTT
.,TRBV5-1,TRBJ2-1,.,CASSEDSYNEQFF,TGCGCCAGCAGCGAGGACAGCTACAATGAGCAGTTCTTC